The 24 T cell receptor beta chains presented below share a single source sample, sequenced in a study of T-cell reconstitution after alpha-beta-depleted transplantation in children. During its preparation, the TCRbeta library received unique molecular identifiers. TCRdb redid the calling of the PCR reads with MiXCR, one entry per CDR3 protein. The sample has 130,000 to 150,000 distinct CDR3 sequences, 8% to 10% seen once; the top ten hold 15% to 20%. The sample was PBMCs, mostly from graft donor cells, taken 180 days after TCRalphabeta/CD19-depleted stem cell transplant. The receptors stem from a female patient between 2 and 10 years old who had a stem cell transplant for congenital amegakaryocytic thrombocytopenia, so the T cells may come from the graft donor.

The chain couples TRBV6-1 to TRBJ1-2; 8 bases are a match to TRBD1. CDR3 size: 15 residues. Germline CDR1 and CDR2: MNHNS and SASEGT. V lost 3 bases to trimming and J lost 0 bases; unmatched junction nucleotides: 3. The chain's CDR3 is CASSERQGSNYGYTF. CDR3 DNA sequence: TGTGCCAGCAGTGAGCGACAGGGGTCTAACTATGGCTACACCTTC.

The chain couples TRBV15 to TRBJ2-1; D might be TRBD2 (6 bases). This CDR3 spans 15 amino acids. The germline V gene encodes CDR1 LNHNV and CDR2 YYDKDF (reference sequence). Trimming left V 0 bases short and J 8 bases short, with 14 bases between. This chain's CDR3 is CATSRDGTRQDEQFF. The CDR3 bases are TGTGCCACCAGCAGAGACGGGACTCGCCAGGATGAGCAGTTCTTC.

In this sample, this clonotype turned up many times. The J gene is TRBJ2-3, the V gene TRBV7-2, with 12 bases matching TRBD2. The CDR3 has 15 amino acids. The V gene's germline CDR1 is SGHTA and CDR2 FQGNSA. Trimming removed 2 bases from V and 4 bases from J; junction bases left unmatched: 1. CDR3 residues: CASSLLAGGPDTQYF. As DNA, the CDR3 is TGTGCCAGCAGCTTACTAGCGGGGGGGCCAGATACGCAGTATTTT.

This clonotype was counted between two and nine times. The chain couples TRBV28 to TRBJ2-1, with D unresolved. The CDR3 covers 15 residues. V dropped 3 bases and J dropped 1 base, with 10 bases sitting between them. Per the germline V gene, CDR1 is MDHEN and CDR2 is SYDVKM. CDR3 nucleotides: TGTGCCAGCAGTTTTCCTTCCGATTCCTACAATGAGCAGTTCTTC. Translation gives CASSFPSDSYNEQFF.

The chain couples TRBV7-3 to TRBJ2-3; D unresolved. The CDR3 contains 12 residues. The V and J ends lost 5 bases and 6 bases respectively, with 9 bases between them. Germline CDR1 SGHTA, CDR2 FQGTGA. CDR3 in amino acids: CASSPSGDTQYF. CDR3 sequence (DNA): TGTGCCAGCAGCCCGTCCGGGGATACGCAGTATTTT.

This chain joins TRBV20-1 and TRBJ2-3; maybe TRBD2 (6 bases). Germline V gives CDR1 DFQATT, CDR2 SNEGSKA (reference sequence). The V end lost 0 bases, the J end lost 3 bases, and 13 bases lay between the germline ends. This CDR3 has 15 amino acids. In nucleotides, the CDR3 is TGCAGTGCTAGAGATCTCAGGGCGGGGACAGATACGCAGTATTTT. Translation: CSARDLRAGTDTQYF.

The V call is TRBV10-3, the J call TRBJ2-7, with D maybe TRBD2 (5 bases). The CDR3 extends over 14 amino acids. The germline V gene encodes CDR1 ENHRY and CDR2 SYGVKD. The V and J ends lost 8 bases and 0 bases respectively, with 14 bases between them. This chain's CDR3 is CAIGPGLASYEQYF. In DNA, the CDR3 is TGTGCCATCGGCCCCGGGCTAGCCTCCTACGAGCAGTACTTC.

This clonotype has ten or more counts. The chain has TRBV7-3 and TRBJ2-5; maybe TRBD2 (6 bases). The ends were cut back, 8 bases at V and 4 bases at J, with 17 bases in the middle. The CDR3 length is 14 residues. The germline CDR1 and CDR2 sequences are SGHTA and FQGTGA. CDR3 in amino acids: CASSRAARGETQYF. The CDR3 nucleotides are TGTGCCAGCTCACGAGCGGCGCGGGGAGAGACCCAGTACTTC.

The rearrangement joins TRBV30 to TRBJ2-7; D call uncertain. Germline V gives CDR1 GTSNPN, CDR2 SVGIG (reference sequence). Trimming cost V 0 bases and J 6 bases, with 12 bases left between them. The CDR3 length is 13 residues. Here the CDR3 DNA reads TGTGCCTGGAGTGTACTGCATCCTGGCGAGCAGTACTTC. Encoded protein: CAWSVLHPGEQYF.

This clonotype was seen at least ten times. The V call is TRBV28, the J call TRBJ2-3; TRBD1 might be the D (5 bases). V was pared by 6 bases and J by 0 bases, with 13 bases between. Germline V gene sequence: CDR1 MDHEN, CDR2 SYDVKM. This CDR3 is built from 15 residues. The CDR3 is CASSGPRTSTDTQYF. The CDR3 DNA is TGTGCCAGCAGCGGGCCCAGGACAAGCACAGATACGCAGTATTTT.

This clonotype has at least ten counts. The gene calls are TRBV12-3 or TRBV12-4 and TRBJ2-2; no reliable D call. The CDR3 runs 12 residues. Trimming stripped 2 bases from V and 7 bases from J, with 5 bases between. The CDR3 region is CASSLSLGELFF. In DNA form, the CDR3 reads TGTGCCAGCAGTTTAAGCCTCGGGGAGCTGTTTTTT.

The chain links TRBV7-9 to TRBJ1-6; no clear D. The CDR3 consists of 15 residues. Trimming removed 1 base from V and 2 bases from J, with 6 bases in between. Germline V gene data show CDR1 as SEHNR and CDR2 as FQNEAQ (reference sequence). CDR3 region: CASSLVPPYNSPLHF. The CDR3 region has the DNA TGTGCCAGCAGCTTAGTCCCCCCCTATAATTCACCCCTCCACTTT.

In its sample, this clonotype was seen many times. The rearrangement links TRBV6-1 to TRBJ2-5, with D possibly called TRBD1 or TRBD2 (6 bases each). This CDR3 has 14 amino acids. V lost 7 bases and J lost 7, with 19 bases in between. In germline, CDR1 is MNHNS, CDR2 SASEGT. The CDR3 nucleotides are TGTGCCAGCACTCGGAGCTGGGGGGCTGGGACCCAGTACTTC. Translation gives CASTRSWGAGTQYF.

This clonotype has a count of ten or more. The rearrangement uses TRBV20-1 and TRBJ1-1; D is perhaps TRBD1 (5 bases). Germline V gene data show CDR1 as DFQATT and CDR2 as SNEGSKA (reference sequence). V was pared by 3 bases and J by 0 bases, with 14 bases between. The CDR3 loop spans 15 amino acids. The CDR3 DNA is TGCAGTGCTAGCGTGGCGGACACTATGAACACTGAAGCTTTCTTT. Residues: CSASVADTMNTEAFF.

This clonotype was picked up many times. The chain employs TRBV12-3 or TRBV12-4 and TRBJ2-4; possibly TRBD1 for D (5 bases). Trimming took off 6 bases at V and 5 bases at J, with 14 bases between the two ends. The CDR3 has 14 amino acids. CDR3 DNA sequence: TGTGCCAGCAGCAAAGACAGTCTCGAAAACATTCAGTACTTC. It specifies CASSKDSLENIQYF.

Comments on this clonotype: This may come from a read error, since a much larger clone is one base off. The rearrangement uses TRBV12-3 or TRBV12-4 and TRBJ1-5, with D possibly being TRBD1 (5 bases). There are 12 residues in the CDR3. V lost 7 bases and J lost 9, with 13 bases in between. DNA of the CDR3: TGTGCCAGCACAGGGACGAATTGGCCCCAGCATTTT. Amino acid sequence: CASTGTNWPQHF.

This clonotype was detected only a few times. The chain carries TRBV5-1 and TRBJ2-1; 8 positions match TRBD2. The CDR3 has 14 residues. V shed 4 bases, J shed 9 bases, and the junction held 9 bases outside the gene matches. Germline assignment: CDR1 SGHRS and CDR2 YFSETQ. The CDR3 loop reads CASSTDGLAAEQFF. As DNA, the CDR3 is TGCGCCAGCAGCACGGATGGACTAGCTGCTGAGCAGTTCTTC.

This clonotype was observed at least ten times. The chain recombines TRBV29-1 with TRBJ2-7; TRBD2 might be the D (5 bases). The CDR3 spans 14 residues. CDR1 and CDR2 from the germline V gene are SQVTM and ANQGSEA. The germline V and J ends were trimmed by 4 bases and 0 bases, with 13 bases remaining between them. The chain's CDR3 is CSVGPRDRSYEQYF. The DNA of the CDR3 is TGCAGCGTTGGTCCTCGGGATCGCTCCTACGAGCAGTACTTC.

A few counts support this clonotype. The chain recombines TRBV29-1 with TRBJ2-1; D is undetermined. V was shortened by 6 bases and J by 0 bases, with 15 bases between the two germline ends. Germline CDR1 SQVTM, CDR2 ANQGSEA. CDR3 size: 15 residues. The CDR3 region has the DNA TGCAGCGTCCTCCCCTTGGGAAACTCCTACAATGAGCAGTTCTTC. Translation gives CSVLPLGNSYNEQFF.

This clonotype was counted many times. The V and J genes are TRBV12-3 or TRBV12-4 and TRBJ1-4; D is perhaps TRBD1 (5 bases). This CDR3 has 13 amino acids. Between the trimmed V and J ends, which lost 6 bases and 8 bases, there was a span of 13 bases. For the CDR3, the DNA is TGTGCCAGCAGGTCCGGGACCGAGGAAAAACTGTTTTTT. This encodes CASRSGTEEKLFF.

Comments on this clonotype: A much larger clone is a single base away; this may be a read error. The chain joins TRBV20-1 to TRBJ2-7; D is unresolved. Trimming removed 6 bases at V and 2 bases at J, with 5 bases between. Germline-derived CDR1 and CDR2 are DFQATT and SNEGSKA (reference sequence). This CDR3 comprises 10 residues. This CDR3 reads CSAMTYEQYF. In DNA form, the CDR3 reads TGCAGTGCCATGACCTACGAGCAGTACTTC.

This clonotype is termed medium-sized. The chain uses TRBV11-2 and TRBJ2-2; 8 nucleotides align to TRBD2. This CDR3 region has 16 residues. J gave up 4 bases and V 2 bases, and 6 bases lay outside the gene matches. CDR1 SGHAT and CDR2 FQNNGV come from the germline V gene. The CDR3 DNA sequence: TGTGCCAGCAGCTTACTTATTAGCGGGGTCACCGGGGAGCTGTTTTTT. The encoded protein is CASSLLISGVTGELFF. Full variable domain (outside the CDR3, taken from reference TRBV11-2 and TRBJ2-2): EAGVAQSPRYKIIEKRQSVAFWCNPISGHATLYWYQQILGQGPKLLIQFQNNGVVDDSQLPKDRFSAERLKGVDSTLKIQPAKLEDSAVYLCASSLLISGVTGELFFGEGSRLTVL.

The V gene is TRBV15, the J gene TRBJ1-2; D might be TRBD1 (5 bases). Germline V gives CDR1 LNHNV, CDR2 YYDKDF (reference sequence). V lost 5 bases to trimming and J lost 5 bases, with 15 bases between them. The length of the CDR3 is 14 residues. The CDR3 DNA reads as TGTGCCACCAGCGGAGCGCGGGGGGATTATGGCTACACCTTC. The encoded protein is CATSGARGDYGYTF.

This clonotype has a handful of counts. The chain recombines TRBV4-3 with TRBJ2-5; D possibly uses TRBD1 or TRBD2 (5 bases each). The germline V gene encodes CDR1 LGHNA and CDR2 YSLEER. The CDR3 consists of 17 residues. Trimming took off 0 bases at V and 2 bases at J, with 16 bases between the two ends. The CDR3 sequence: CASSQDRGSWGQETQYF. The CDR3 coding sequence is TGCGCCAGCAGCCAAGATCGGGGATCTTGGGGGCAAGAGACCCAGTACTTC.